This TCR beta chain was recorded in a study of blood T cell repertoires in COVID-19. Participants were placed into cohorts based on the clinical history they reported. The assay was immunoSEQ multiplex PCR, and TCRdb's table has in-frame clones only and misses some. The table records fewer than 200,000 clones, around four fifths of them present only once. The CDR3 runs 10 residues. Germline CDR1 reads GTSNPN; CDR2 reads SVGIG (reference sequence). Trimming took 5 bases from V and 13 from J, leaving 12 bases between them. Sequencing was performed on PBMCs or T cells enriched from blood (not recorded which). The gene calls are TRBV30 and TRBJ1-3, with TRBD1 as a possible D gene (6 bases). This receptor was obtained from a woman in her 50s who had recovered from COVID-19. The CDR3 sequence is CAWDAGTIYF. For the CDR3, the DNA is TGTGCCTGGGACGCAGGGACAATATATTTT.